Listed below are T cell receptor beta chains from one sample, sequenced in a study of response to subunit inactivated influenza vaccine. MiXCR, run by TCRdb on the RT-PCR reads, gives a single entry per CDR3 protein. The sample includes almost 250,000 distinct CDR3 sequences, 10% to 15% seen only once; the top ten take less than 8.5%. This sample comprised non-naive T cells sorted from PBMCs, obtained 14 days before vaccination. The source is a middle-aged man who received an inactivated influenza vaccine. CDR3s include the opening cysteine and the closing phenylalanine or tryptophan. D genes are given only for firm matches. Clone size is stated in some rows and not others, as once, few, many or a class when expanded.

v_call	j_call	clone_size	d_call	cdr3_aa	cdr3_nt
TRBV4-1	TRBJ2-3	NA	TRBD2	CASSLSSSGDTQYF	TGCGCCAGCAGCCTGTCTTCTAGCGGGGATACGCAGTATTTT
TRBV12-3/TRBV12-4	TRBJ2-6	few	TRBD1	CASTLGTGASGANVLTF	TGTGCCAGCACCCTCGGGACAGGGGCCTCTGGGGCCAACGTCCTGACTTTC
TRBV4-3	TRBJ2-7	NA	NA	CASSQTPGATVYEQYF	TGCGCCAGCAGCCAAACTCCAGGGGCCACCGTCTACGAGCAGTACTTC
TRBV12-3/TRBV12-4	TRBJ2-2	few	TRBD2	CASSRTSNYGELFF	TGTGCCAGCAGTCGGACTAGCAATTACGGGGAGCTGTTTTTT
TRBV29-1	TRBJ1-6	many	NA	CSVQFSSYNSPLHF	TGCAGCGTACAGTTCAGCTCCTATAATTCACCCCTCCACTTT
TRBV12-3/TRBV12-4	TRBJ2-1	many	TRBD2	CASSPYTSGPDNEQFF	TGTGCCAGCAGTCCCTATACTAGCGGGCCAGACAATGAGCAGTTCTTC
TRBV25-1	TRBJ2-2	few	NA	CASSEGGYTGELFF	TGTGCCAGCAGTGAAGGGGGTTACACCGGGGAGCTGTTTTTT
TRBV12-3/TRBV12-4	TRBJ2-3	NA	NA	CASSFGGLGDTQYF	TGTGCCAGCAGTTTCGGGGGATTGGGAGATACGCAGTATTTT
TRBV20-1	TRBJ2-1	NA	TRBD1	CSARSGQQQFF	TGCAGTGCTAGATCGGGACAGCAGCAGTTCTTC
TRBV11-1	TRBJ2-5	NA	NA	CASSLVYETQYF	TGTGCCAGCAGCTTAGTTTACGAGACCCAGTACTTC
TRBV7-2	TRBJ2-3	NA	TRBD2	CASSPTGTSGDTQYF	TGTGCCAGCAGCCCAACCGGGACTAGCGGGGATACGCAGTATTTT
TRBV6-1	TRBJ2-6	few	NA	CASSEAALGANVLTF	TGTGCCAGCAGTGAAGCGGCTCTCGGGGCCAACGTCCTGACTTTC
TRBV20-1	TRBJ2-7	NA	TRBD1	CSASATGAPQSYYEQYF	TGCAGTGCTAGCGCGACAGGGGCTCCCCAATCCTACTACGAGCAGTACTTC
TRBV7-8	TRBJ2-3	many	NA	CASSRHGDFGTRTDTQYF	TGTGCCAGCAGCCGCCACGGAGATTTCGGGACAAGGACAGATACGCAGTATTTT
TRBV6-2/TRBV6-3	TRBJ2-7	NA	NA	CGSSYGLWRVTTYEQYF	TGTGGCAGCAGTTACGGGCTCTGGAGGGTAACGACCTACGAGCAGTACTTC
TRBV7-8	TRBJ2-3	NA	NA	CASSFPRADTQYF	TGTGCCAGCAGCTTCCCAAGAGCTGATACGCAGTATTTT
TRBV6-1	TRBJ1-4	NA	TRBD1	CASSRTGTGNEKLFF	TGTGCCAGCAGTAGAACCGGGACAGGGAATGAAAAACTGTTTTTT
TRBV5-1	TRBJ1-1	many	NA	CASHPDGSNTEAFF	TGCGCCAGCCATCCGGACGGTTCGAACACTGAAGCTTTCTTT
TRBV28	TRBJ1-2	few	NA	CASSFDYGYTF	TGTGCCAGCAGTTTTGACTATGGCTACACCTTC